These 18 T cell receptor beta chains came from one sample sequenced in a study of regulatory T cells in long-lasting Graves disease. Arm-PCR with iRepertoire HTBI primers amplified the CDR3 regions for these TCR beta libraries. TCRdb reprocessed the multiplex PCR reads with MiXCR, giving one entry per CDR3 protein. The sample includes more than 450,000 distinct CDR3 sequences, 12% of them seen just once. Time point described: newly diagnosed GD, antithyroid drugs for less than 3 months. There was RNA extracted from PBMCs, and the TCR library was made from it. This sample also appeared in a second study, on T cells in Graves' hyperthyroidism and ophthalmopathy.

Sequencing was performed on peripheral blood mononuclear cells (PBMCs), taken at new diagnosis, from a patient treated with antithyroid drugs. These receptors originate from a woman aged 25 to 39 with Graves disease.

Only a few counts were recorded for this clonotype. The rearrangement links TRBV15 to TRBJ2-2; the D gene is possibly TRBD1 (5 bases). Trimming removed 5 bases at V and 4 bases at J, with 8 bases between. The germline gives CDR1 LNHNV, CDR2 YYDKDF (reference sequence). This CDR3 comprises 13 residues. The CDR3 is CATSFDSTGELFF. Here the CDR3 DNA reads TGTGCCACCAGCTTTGACAGCACCGGGGAGCTGTTTTTT.

This clonotype was counted many times. V gene TRBV28 combines with J gene TRBJ2-3, with 14 nucleotides matching TRBD2. Germline loops: CDR1 MDHEN, CDR2 SYDVKM. Trimming cost V 5 bases and J 10 bases; bases outside gene matches: 5. This CDR3 region has 14 residues. CDR3 in amino acids: CASSRPGLAGAQYF. The CDR3 coding sequence is TGTGCCAGCAGTCGACCGGGACTAGCGGGAGCGCAGTATTTT.

This clonotype was found many times. CDR3 sequence reads: CASRAWTGSGGYYGYTF. In DNA form, the CDR3 reads TGTGCCAGTAGGGCTTGGACAGGCAGCGGGGGCTACTATGGCTACACCTTC. J is TRBJ1-2 and V is TRBV19; 7 bases align to TRBD1. The CDR3 length is 17 residues. CDR1 and CDR2 from the germline V gene are LNHDA and SQIVND (reference sequence). The trim removed 6 bases at V and 3 bases at J, leaving 16 bases unmatched. Complete variable domain (other parts from reference TRBV19 and TRBJ1-2): DGGITQSPKYLFRKEGQNVTLSCEQNLNHDAMYWYRQDPGQGLRLIYYSQIVNDFQKGDIAEGYSVSREKKESFPLTVTSAQKNPTAFYLCASRAWTGSGGYYGYTFGSGTRLTVV.

This chain uses TRBV7-2 with TRBJ2-7; 11 bases are a match to TRBD2. The junction had 8 bases not matched to a gene; V was cut back by 1 base and J by 6 bases. Germline CDR1 SGHTA, CDR2 FQGNSA. The CDR3 extends over 16 amino acids. CDR3 in amino acids: CASSLGVSGRAFEQYF. DNA for the CDR3: TGTGCCAGCAGCTTAGGGGTTAGCGGGAGGGCCTTCGAGCAGTACTTC. Supplemented by reference TRBV7-2 and TRBJ2-7, the full variable domain reads GAGVSQSPSNKVTEKGKDVELRCDPISGHTALYWYRQSLGQGLEFLIYFQGNSAPDKSGLPSDRFSAERTGGSVSTLTIQRTQQEDSAVYLCASSLGVSGRAFEQYFGPGTRLTVT.

This clonotype was detected once. At one of its ends the junction is not consistent with the germline gene, which may arise from a read error. This sequence joins TRBV5-1 and TRBJ2-3; the match to TRBD1 covers 8 bases. CDR1 and CDR2 (germline): SGHRS, YFSETQ. The CDR3 loop spans 15 amino acids. The CDR3 here is CASGLGQGAGDTQYF. The CDR3 nucleotides are TGCGCCAGCGGCTTGGGGCAGGGGGCCGGAGATACGCAGTATTTT.

A few counts support this clonotype. This sequence joins TRBV6-4 and TRBJ1-2; the D gene is possibly TRBD1 (6 bases). Trimming cost V 0 bases and J 8 bases, with 10 bases left between them. Per germline, CDR1 MRHNA and CDR2 SNTAGT. This CDR3 is built from 13 residues. The CDR3 bases are TGTGCCAGCAGTGACTCGGGGGGGCGCGGCTACACCTTC. Translation: CASSDSGGRGYTF.

This clonotype was detected ten times or more. V usage is TRBV6-2 or TRBV6-3 and J usage is TRBJ2-1, with a possible D match to TRBD2 (5 bases). V was cut by 2 bases and J by 4 bases, with 24 bases left in between. There are 19 residues in the CDR3. Germline CDR1 is MNHEY and CDR2 is SVGEGT. The CDR3: CASSYASASLGPSYNEQFF. DNA of the CDR3: TGTGCCAGCAGTTACGCCTCGGCTAGCCTAGGCCCCTCTTACAATGAGCAGTTCTTC.

This clonotype was detected only a few times. The V and J genes are TRBV29-1 and TRBJ1-2, with TRBD1 identical over 12 bases. Germline CDR1 and CDR2: SQVTM and ANQGSEA. J lost 7 bases, V lost 4 bases, and 10 bases had no gene match. The CDR3 contains 15 residues. In nucleotides, the CDR3 is TGCAGCGTTGTTGGGGAGGGACAGGGGGCATTTGGCTACACCTTC. Translating it yields CSVVGEGQGAFGYTF.

This clonotype has a count of ten or more. This chain connects TRBV7-9 to TRBJ1-2; D might be TRBD1 (6 bases). From germline, CDR1 is SEHNR and CDR2 FQNEAQ (reference sequence). CDR3 size: 16 residues. The germline V and J ends were trimmed by 1 base and 3 bases, with 15 bases remaining between them. The CDR3 is CASSLGRIQGDYGYTF. The CDR3 DNA is TGTGCCAGCAGCTTAGGGAGAATACAGGGAGACTATGGCTACACCTTC.

The CDR3 loop reads CALRLGSEQFF. The CDR3 DNA sequence: TGTGCCCTGAGACTCGGAAGTGAGCAGTTCTTC. The V call is TRBV12-3 or TRBV12-4, the J call TRBJ2-1; unclear D gene. This CDR3 is 11 amino acids long. Trimming took off 11 bases at V and 9 bases at J, with 14 bases between the two ends.

The CDR3 DNA reads TGTGCCAGCAGTTTGCAGGCGGGTGAAAAACTGTTTTTT. It is translated as CASSLQAGEKLFF. J is TRBJ1-4 and V is TRBV27; no firm D call. Germline V lookup: CDR1 MNHEY, CDR2 SMNVEV (reference sequence). The length of the CDR3 is 13 residues. V was pared by 3 bases and J by 7 bases, with 9 bases between.

There are many counts of this clonotype. The V gene is TRBV11-3, the J gene TRBJ1-4; 8 nucleotides align to TRBD1. The V gene end was trimmed by 4 bases and the J gene end by 8 bases; junction bases not matched to a gene: 12. Germline V lookup: CDR1 SGHNT, CDR2 YENEEA. The CDR3 has 16 residues. CDR3: CASSSPSDRGDEKLFF. The CDR3 DNA reads as TGTGCCAGCAGCTCGCCGTCCGACAGGGGAGACGAAAAACTGTTTTTT.

This clonotype has a count of ten or more. The chain combines TRBV29-1 with TRBJ1-2; maybe TRBD1 (5 bases). V gave up 4 bases and J gave up 5 bases, with 11 bases separating them. This CDR3 is 12 amino acids long. Germline V gene data show CDR1 as SQVTM and CDR2 as ANQGSEA. The CDR3 reads CSVAREGYGYTF. The CDR3 coding sequence is TGCAGCGTTGCCCGAGAGGGGTATGGCTACACCTTC.

V is TRBV11-2 and J is TRBJ2-1; D possibly corresponds to TRBD2 (6 bases). There are 15 residues in the CDR3. Germline V lookup: CDR1 SGHAT, CDR2 FQNNGV. V dropped 5 bases and J dropped 9 bases, with 20 bases sitting between them. CDR3 protein: CASSPIGRGSSEQFF. CDR3 nucleotides: TGTGCCAGCAGCCCTATAGGGCGGGGTTCTAGTGAGCAGTTCTTC.

A few counts support this clonotype. J is TRBJ2-7 and V is TRBV5-1; 10 bases fit TRBD2. The J segment lost 4 bases and the V segment lost 0 bases, leaving 13 bases of the junction unmatched. This CDR3 has 18 residues. Germline assignment: CDR1 SGHRS and CDR2 YFSETQ. CDR3 in amino acids: CASSLVPSGRGVTYEQYF. DNA for the CDR3: TGCGCCAGCAGCTTGGTCCCTAGCGGGAGAGGGGTAACGTACGAGCAGTACTTC. Filled out from reference TRBV5-1 and TRBJ2-7, the complete variable domain reads KAGVTQTPRYLIKTRGQQVTLSCSPISGHRSVSWYQQTPGQGLQFLFEYFSETQRNKGNFPGRFSGRQFSNSRSEMNVSTLELGDSALYLCASSLVPSGRGVTYEQYFGPGTRLTVT.

This clonotype was seen at least ten times. V gene TRBV15 combines with J gene TRBJ2-1; weak D call: TRBD2 (5 bases). This CDR3 is built from 14 residues. V lost 3 bases and J lost 2, with 8 bases in between. The germline CDR1 and CDR2 sequences are LNHNV and YYDKDF (reference sequence). The CDR3: CATSREDAYNEQFF. For the CDR3, the DNA is TGTGCCACCAGCAGGGAGGATGCCTACAATGAGCAGTTCTTC.

This clonotype has a count of ten or more. The chain carries TRBV6-1 and TRBJ1-1; 7 nucleotides match TRBD1. The V gene's germline CDR1 is MNHNS and CDR2 SASEGT. Trimming removed 8 bases from V and 4 bases from J; junction bases left unmatched: 10. The CDR3 consists of 14 residues. The CDR3 reads CASRIEGAGTEAFF. Here the CDR3 DNA reads TGTGCCAGCCGGATCGAGGGGGCTGGCACTGAAGCTTTCTTT.

Ten or more counts support this clonotype. The V and J genes are TRBV19 and TRBJ1-1; a weak D match, TRBD1 (5 bases). V lost 9 bases, J lost 1 base, and 18 bases lay in between. The CDR3 runs to 15 residues. Germline V CDR1 and CDR2: LNHDA, SQIVND (reference sequence). CDR3 amino acids: CASRRAGQGNTEAFF. The CDR3 region has the DNA TGTGCCAGCCGGCGGGCAGGGCAAGGGAACACTGAAGCTTTCTTT. Full variable domain (outside the CDR3, taken from reference TRBV19 and TRBJ1-1): DGGITQSPKYLFRKEGQNVTLSCEQNLNHDAMYWYRQDPGQGLRLIYYSQIVNDFQKGDIAEGYSVSREKKESFPLTVTSAQKNPTAFYLCASRRAGQGNTEAFFGQGTRLTVV.